The clone carrying this T cell receptor beta chain was picked up one time. Its antigen is still unknown. This sample is part of a study of cytomegalovirus exposure and HLA in healthy donors. Background on the study: Ancestry clustering placed 81% of around 400 genotyped donors in the Caucasian-associated cluster.

With 60 Vbeta and 13 Jbeta primers, the PCR was carried out. TCRdb's table, derived via immunoSEQ multiplex PCR, lists solely in-frame clones and lacks some. This table holds 150,000 to 200,000 clones, about four fifths found once. Study outcomes and limitations: Among TCR beta chains, those listed as cytomegalovirus-associated numbered roughly 150.

The donors, nominally healthy at sampling, likely had unrecorded immune exposures. The CDR3 loop spans 15 amino acids. Trimming removed 6 bases from V and 4 bases from J; junction bases left unmatched: 11. The germline V gene encodes CDR1 MNHEY and CDR2 SVGAGI. The chain links TRBV6-5 to TRBJ1-2; TRBD1 agrees at 7 bases. Sequencing was performed on PBMCs. The clonotype comes from a girl aged 10 to 17 in good health and CMV-seropositive. The CDR3 region has the DNA TGTGCCAGCAGGTGGACAGGCTCGCTAGGCTATGGCTACACCTTC. Translation: CASRWTGSLGYGYTF.